This entry concerns a single T cell receptor beta chain. This clonotype appeared a few times. Its antigen has not been determined. Per-base quality was not reported, and no clone a single base away is much larger than it. The data were obtained in a study of response to subunit inactivated influenza vaccine (dated by TCRdb to 2017 to 2018). About the full investigation: The study used deep quantitative T cell receptor repertoire profiling to track responses to a trivalent subunit inactivated influenza vaccine.

What the study reported, not specific to this receptor: The authors suggested that each seasonal influenza vaccination may recruit only a limited number of new T cells.

Libraries were built with RT-PCR. Sequencing used an Illumina HiSeq 2500. TCRdb itself trimmed the public reads at Q25 with fastp, ran MiXCR and retained productive beta chains. Every distinct CDR3 protein forms one entry, paired with its most common genes and DNA. The sample table shows approximately 490,000 distinct CDR3 sequences, and under 8.5% are seen once. In total, the top ten clones hold roughly 14% of the sample. The sequence was obtained from a man aged 50-75 years who received an inactivated influenza vaccine. Donor details come from another sample of the same person, matched by shared clones. Sequenced material: PBMCs from blood, taken around 25 months after vaccination.

The CDR3 sequence is CASSLRTREGEQFF. Here is the DNA: TGTGCCAGCAGCCTGAGGACTAGGGAGGGTGAGCAGTTCTTC. Recombination linked TRBV7-6 to TRBJ2-1, and 7 junction bases match TRBD2. The germline V gene encodes CDR1 SGHVS and CDR2 FNYEAQ. V is pruned by 5 bases and J by 9 bases, leaving 10 bases of the junction without a gene match. The CDR3 runs 14 residues from the cysteine to the phenylalanine. Only the CDR3 DNA is retained, 42 bases long and in frame from the first base.